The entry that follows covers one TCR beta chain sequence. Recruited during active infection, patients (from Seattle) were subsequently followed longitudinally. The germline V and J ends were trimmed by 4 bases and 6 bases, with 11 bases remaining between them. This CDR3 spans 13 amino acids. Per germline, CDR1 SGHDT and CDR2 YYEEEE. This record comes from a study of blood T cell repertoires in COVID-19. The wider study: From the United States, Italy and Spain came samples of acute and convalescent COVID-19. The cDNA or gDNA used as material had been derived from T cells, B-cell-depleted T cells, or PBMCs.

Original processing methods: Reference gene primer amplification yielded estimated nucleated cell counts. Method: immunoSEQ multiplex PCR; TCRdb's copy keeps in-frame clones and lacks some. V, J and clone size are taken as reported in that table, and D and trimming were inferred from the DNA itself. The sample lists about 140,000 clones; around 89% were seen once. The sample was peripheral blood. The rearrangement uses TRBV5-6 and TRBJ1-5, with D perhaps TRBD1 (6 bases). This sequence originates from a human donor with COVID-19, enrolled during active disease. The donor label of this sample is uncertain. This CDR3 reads CASSTRGSQPQHF. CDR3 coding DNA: TGTGCCAGCAGCACTAGGGGGTCTCAGCCCCAGCATTTT. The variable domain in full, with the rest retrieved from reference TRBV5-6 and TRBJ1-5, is DAGVTQSPTHLIKTRGQQVTLRCSPKSGHDTVSWYQQALGQGPQFIFQYYEEEERQRGNFPDRFSGHQFPNYSSELNVNALLLGDSALYLCASSTRGSQPQHFGDGTRLSIL.